These 3 T cell receptor beta chains came from one sample sequenced in a study of identical twins. TCRdb fed the 5' RACE reads into MiXCR, producing one record per CDR3 protein. The repertoire holds 200,000 to 300,000 distinct CDR3 sequences, with about 10% as singletons. Material: memory T cells sorted from blood. The receptors come from a man in his fifties or sixties in good health.

This clonotype was observed many times. The CDR3 DNA follows: TGTGCCATTATGACAGGGGAGCACACCTACGAGCAGTACTTC. This sequence encodes CAIMTGEHTYEQYF. The chain couples TRBV10-3 to TRBJ2-7; 8 bases map to TRBD1. After removal of 9 bases from V and 2 bases from J, the junction contained 9 bases not matched to a gene. The germline CDR1 and CDR2 sequences are ENHRY and SYGVKD. CDR3 length: 14 amino acids.

The rearrangement links TRBV7-2 to TRBJ2-6; D may be TRBD2 (7 bases). CDR1 and CDR2 (germline): SGHTA, FQGNSA. The ends were cut back, 11 bases at V and 0 bases at J, with 11 bases in the middle. CDR3 length equals 14 residues. As DNA, the CDR3 is TGTGCCGGAGGGGGGGTCTCTGGGGCCAACGTCCTGACTTTC. Translation: CAGGGVSGANVLTF. Based on the CDR3 plus reference TRBV7-2 and TRBJ2-6, the full variable domain is GAGVSQSPSNKVTEKGKDVELRCDPISGHTALYWYRQSLGQGLEFLIYFQGNSAPDKSGLPSDRFSAERTGGSVSTLTIQRTQQEDSAVYLCAGGGVSGANVLTFGAGSRLTVL.

This rearrangement joins TRBV4-1 to TRBJ2-1, with TRBD2 as a possible D gene (6 bases). The CDR3 spans 14 residues. The V gene lost 1 base and the J gene lost 10 bases, with 14 bases spanning the gap. CDR1 and CDR2 from the germline V gene are MGHRA and YSYEKL. CDR3 sequence (DNA): TGCGCCAGCAGCCAAGTATCAGACGCGGGGGAGCAGTTCTTC. As protein: CASSQVSDAGEQFF.